One and the same sample provided the 25 T cell receptor beta chains below, sequenced in a study of response to subunit inactivated influenza vaccine listed by TCRdb under 2018. The library was obtained by RT-PCR. The reads were generated on an Illumina HiSeq 2500. TCRdb redid the processing of the public reads, applying fastp at Q25 and MiXCR, and retained in-frame beta chains. A single entry per CDR3 protein holds the most common genes and DNA from its merged rows. For this sample there are around 850,000 distinct CDR3 sequences; 18% appear just once. Of the sample, around 9.9% falls within the top ten clones. The starting material was PBMCs from blood, obtained 4 to 6 days after vaccination. The receptor set was obtained from a man in his fifties who received an inactivated influenza vaccine. Donor details come from another sample of the same person, matched by shared clones.

This clonotype occurred a few times. The V call is TRBV5-1, the J call TRBJ2-1; maybe TRBD1 (6 bases). V was cut by 4 bases and J by 6 bases, with 17 bases left in between. Germline V gene lookup returns CDR1 SGHRS and CDR2 YFSETQ. The length of the CDR3 is 15 residues. CDR3 protein: CASSQTGRKVNEQFF. DNA for the CDR3: TGCGCCAGCAGCCAGACAGGACGAAAGGTCAATGAGCAGTTCTTC.

This clonotype was observed a few times. The CDR3 DNA reads as TGTGCCAGCAGCACTTTTGGGACAGAGCAGTTCTTC. Amino acids: CASSTFGTEQFF. The gene calls are TRBV7-2 and TRBJ2-1; perhaps TRBD1 as D (6 bases). V was pared by 5 bases and J by 10 bases, with 12 bases between. The CDR3 loop spans 12 amino acids. Germline values: CDR1 SGHTA, CDR2 FQGNSA. The full variable domain, completed using reference TRBV7-2 and TRBJ2-1, is GAGVSQSPSNKVTEKGKDVELRCDPISGHTALYWYRQSLGQGLEFLIYFQGNSAPDKSGLPSDRFSAERTGGSVSTLTIQRTQQEDSAVYLCASSTFGTEQFFGPGTRLTVL.

This clonotype was recorded many times. The chain carries TRBV29-1 and TRBJ2-2, with 9 bases lining up with TRBD2. The CDR3 runs to 15 residues. The V segment lost 1 base and the J segment 3 bases; nucleotides outside the gene matches: 3. From germline, CDR1 is SQVTM and CDR2 ANQGSEA. CDR3 DNA sequence: TGCAGCGTTGAAGGGGCGGGAGGGCACACCGGGGAGCTGTTTTTT. It codes for CSVEGAGGHTGELFF.

About this clonotype itself: One end of the junction does not line up with germline, which may come from a read error. This chain uses TRBV7-8 with TRBJ2-7; 7 bases line up with TRBD1. Germline V gene lookup returns CDR1 SGHVS and CDR2 FQNEAQ. This CDR3 is built from 15 residues. The CDR3 DNA sequence: TGCGCCAGCAGCCCGAGGGGGCAACCCTCCTACGAGCAGTACTTC. Protein: CASSPRGQPSYEQYF.

CDR3 loop: CAWDSNSPLHF. CDR3 coding DNA: TGTGCCTGGGACAGTAATTCACCCCTCCACTTT. The J gene is TRBJ1-6, the V gene TRBV30; D might be TRBD1 (5 bases). Trimming stripped 5 bases from V and 6 bases from J, with 5 bases between. The CDR3 contains 11 residues. Looked up from germline, CDR1 is GTSNPN and CDR2 is SVGIG (reference sequence).

The chain carries TRBV6-5 and TRBJ2-5; tentatively, D is TRBD2 (7 bases). CDR3 length: 16 residues. The germline V gene encodes CDR1 MNHEY and CDR2 SVGAGI. The V end was cut by 0 bases, the J end by 6 bases, with 17 bases between. The CDR3 here is CASSYSMKGGGKTQYF. Here the CDR3 DNA reads TGTGCCAGCAGTTACTCGATGAAAGGGGGGGGAAAGACCCAGTACTTC.

This clonotype was recorded many times. The V gene is TRBV25-1, the J gene TRBJ2-3; no firm D call. V was shortened by 5 bases and J by 4 bases, with 10 bases between the two germline ends. Looked up from germline, CDR1 is MGHDK and CDR2 is SYGVNS. The CDR3 has 13 amino acids. DNA for the CDR3: TGTGCCAGCAGTCAGGTTATGGCAGATACGCAGTATTTT. Protein product: CASSQVMADTQYF.

V gene TRBV7-9 combines with J gene TRBJ2-7, with 7 bases that match TRBD1. With V trimmed by 5 bases and J by 1 base, 11 bases remained unmatched. This CDR3 is 16 amino acids long. CDR1 is SEHNR, CDR2 FQNEAQ, per germline (reference sequence). The CDR3 DNA is TGTGCCAGCAGCAGACTTCCGGGACAGAGATCCTACGAGCAGTACTTC. Translated: CASSRLPGQRSYEQYF. The full variable domain, its missing parts supplied by reference TRBV7-9 and TRBJ2-7, is DTGVSQNPRHKITKRGQNVTFRCDPISEHNRLYWYRQTLGQGPEFLTYFQNEAQLEKSRLLSDRFSAERPKGSFSTLEIQRTEQGDSAMYLCASSRLPGQRSYEQYFGPGTRLTVT.

V gene TRBV20-1 combines with J gene TRBJ1-2, with TRBD1 matching over 7 bases. V shed 8 bases and J 4 bases; nucleotides not matched to a gene: 7. This CDR3 spans 12 amino acids. In germline, CDR1 is DFQATT, CDR2 SNEGSKA (reference sequence). CDR3 residues: CSRQGDAYGYTF. CDR3 DNA sequence: TGCAGTCGACAGGGCGATGCCTATGGCTACACCTTC.

The sample holds a few counts of this clonotype. The V gene is TRBV29-1, the J gene TRBJ2-5, with 8 nucleotides matching TRBD1. The V gene end was trimmed by 3 bases and the J gene end by 5 bases; junction bases not matched to a gene: 8. The germline V gene encodes CDR1 SQVTM and CDR2 ANQGSEA. CDR3 length equals 14 residues. CDR3: CSVDRQGAWETQYF. The CDR3 bases are TGCAGCGTTGATCGGCAGGGGGCTTGGGAGACCCAGTACTTC.

This chain uses TRBV20-1 with TRBJ2-6, with D unclear. This CDR3 is built from 13 residues. V was pared by 3 bases and J by 2 bases, with 5 bases between. Germline V gene sequence: CDR1 DFQATT, CDR2 SNEGSKA (reference sequence). This CDR3 is CSASGPGANVLTF. The CDR3 nucleotides read TGCAGTGCTAGCGGCCCTGGGGCCAACGTCCTGACTTTC.

This chain links TRBV7-8 with TRBJ2-1, with 8 bases identical to TRBD2. The V gene end was trimmed by 5 bases and the J gene end by 7 bases; junction bases not matched to a gene: 10. Looked up from germline, CDR1 is SGHVS and CDR2 is FQNEAQ. The CDR3 is 15 amino acids. CDR3 loop: CASSPRGGKGNEQFF. The CDR3 nucleotides read TGTGCCAGCAGCCCCCGGGGGGGGAAGGGAAATGAGCAGTTCTTC.

This clonotype was counted at least ten times. The chain couples TRBV10-3 to TRBJ2-1, with D perhaps assigned TRBD1 or TRBD2 (5 bases each). In germline, CDR1 is ENHRY, CDR2 SYGVKD. V was cut by 7 bases and J by 2 bases, with 15 bases left in between. The CDR3 runs to 15 residues. CDR3 sequence (DNA): TGTGCCATCACCTCCCGGGACGATCCCTACAATGAGCAGTTCTTC. It translates to CAITSRDDPYNEQFF.

The chain carries TRBV27 and TRBJ2-1, with 8 bases fitting TRBD1. Germline V gives CDR1 MNHEY, CDR2 SMNVEV (reference sequence). Trimming removed 8 bases from V and 9 bases from J; junction bases left unmatched: 12. The CDR3 sequence is 14 residues long. CDR3 bases: TGTGCCAGCCATGGACAGGGTGCTATCGGTGAGCAGTTCTTC. This translates into CASHGQGAIGEQFF.

The chain recombines TRBV4-3 with TRBJ2-7; D is possibly TRBD1 (7 bases). With 4 bases removed from V and 12 bases from J, the gap between germline ends came to 13 bases. The CDR3 is 11 amino acids. Germline-derived CDR1 and CDR2 are LGHNA and YSLEER. CDR3 protein: CASSRRQGGYF. The CDR3 DNA follows: TGCGCCAGCAGCCGCCGACAGGGAGGGTACTTC.

This clonotype was recorded at least ten times. V is TRBV5-6 and J is TRBJ1-1; tentatively, D is TRBD1 (5 bases). Trimming pared 4 bases from V and 6 bases from J, leaving 13 bases between. Germline V lookup: CDR1 SGHDT, CDR2 YYEEEE. The CDR3 has 13 residues. CDR3: CASSLRSGAEAFF. The CDR3 nucleotides read TGTGCCAGCAGCCTTAGGTCGGGGGCTGAAGCTTTCTTT.

This chain joins TRBV10-3 and TRBJ2-7; D may be TRBD2 (7 bases). Germline V gene lookup returns CDR1 ENHRY and CDR2 SYGVKD. The CDR3 extends over 15 amino acids. Trimming left V 0 bases short and J 2 bases short, with 11 bases between. The CDR3 region has the DNA TGTGCCATCAGTGAGTCTGCGGGGGCTACCTACGAGCAGTACTTC. Translating it yields CAISESAGATYEQYF.

This clonotype was picked up a small number of times. This chain uses TRBV9 with TRBJ2-3; 7 bases line up with TRBD2. The germline CDR1 and CDR2 sequences are SGDLS and YYNGEE. With V trimmed by 0 bases and J by 2 bases, 3 bases remained unmatched. This CDR3 is 15 amino acids long. The CDR3 nucleotides read TGTGCCAGCAGCGTAGCGGGGGGAACCACAGATACGCAGTATTTT. This encodes CASSVAGGTTDTQYF.

This clonotype was detected many times. This chain connects TRBV12-3 or TRBV12-4 to TRBJ2-3; TRBD2 aligns across 13 bases. This CDR3 is built from 15 residues. After removal of 6 bases from V and 4 bases from J, the junction contained 4 bases not matched to a gene. The CDR3 DNA is TGTGCCAGCAGCCTACTAGCGGGAGGGCCAGATACGCAGTATTTT. As protein: CASSLLAGGPDTQYF.

The V call is TRBV4-2, the J call TRBJ2-2; D is unresolved. The germline V and J ends were trimmed by 2 bases and 0 bases, with 10 bases remaining between them. Germline CDR1 reads LGHNA; CDR2 reads YNFKEQ. There are 16 residues in the CDR3. The CDR3 sequence: CASSQFSGTNTGELFF. The CDR3 DNA is TGTGCCAGCAGCCAATTCTCAGGAACGAACACCGGGGAGCTGTTTTTT.

In this sample, this clonotype turned up many times. This chain links TRBV10-3 with TRBJ2-1, with D tentatively TRBD2 (5 bases). The CDR3 is 17 amino acids. Germline V gene sequence: CDR1 ENHRY, CDR2 SYGVKD. V lost 0 bases and J lost 7, with 19 bases in between. CDR3 nucleotide sequence: TGTGCCATCAGTGAGTCGCGGTTTTCCAGGAGAGGGAATGAGCAGTTCTTC. Protein: CAISESRFSRRGNEQFF.

The chain is built from TRBV5-1 and TRBJ2-2, with D maybe TRBD1 (5 bases). The germline V and J ends were trimmed by 0 bases and 3 bases, with 9 bases remaining between them. CDR1 SGHRS and CDR2 YFSETQ come from the germline V gene. The CDR3 is made up of 15 amino acids. CDR3 in amino acids: CASSLVGADTGELFF. The CDR3 nucleotides are TGCGCCAGCAGCTTGGTAGGGGCGGACACCGGGGAGCTGTTTTTT. The whole variable domain, filled in from reference TRBV5-1 and TRBJ2-2, reads KAGVTQTPRYLIKTRGQQVTLSCSPISGHRSVSWYQQTPGQGLQFLFEYFSETQRNKGNFPGRFSGRQFSNSRSEMNVSTLELGDSALYLCASSLVGADTGELFFGEGSRLTVL.

CDR3 in amino acids: CAISALAGEYEQYF. DNA for the CDR3: TGTGCCATCAGCGCTTTGGCGGGAGAATACGAGCAGTACTTC. The chain joins TRBV10-3 to TRBJ2-7; TRBD2 matches at 7 bases. Germline assignment: CDR1 ENHRY and CDR2 SYGVKD. This CDR3 has 14 residues. Germline trimming cut 6 bases from V and 4 bases from J; bases unmatched to any gene: 9.

The sample holds a few counts of this clonotype. The CDR3 DNA reads as TGTGCCATCAGTGAGTCGGTCGGGACTAGCGGGAGGAGGATTGTCTACGAGCAGTACTTC. As protein: CAISESVGTSGRRIVYEQYF. The chain recombines TRBV10-3 with TRBJ2-7, with 15 bases that match TRBD2. The ends lost 0 bases at V and 3 bases at J; junction bases unmatched: 12. Germline CDR1 and CDR2: ENHRY and SYGVKD. The CDR3 spans 20 residues.

This clonotype was seen a few times. The CDR3 spells CASRGGEDTQYF. The CDR3 DNA follows: TGCGCCAGCAGAGGGGGCGAAGATACGCAGTATTTT. The V call is TRBV5-1, the J call TRBJ2-3; 7 bases agree with TRBD1. From germline, CDR1 is SGHRS and CDR2 YFSETQ. The V segment lost 5 bases and the J segment 5 bases; nucleotides outside the gene matches: 2. There are 12 residues in the CDR3.